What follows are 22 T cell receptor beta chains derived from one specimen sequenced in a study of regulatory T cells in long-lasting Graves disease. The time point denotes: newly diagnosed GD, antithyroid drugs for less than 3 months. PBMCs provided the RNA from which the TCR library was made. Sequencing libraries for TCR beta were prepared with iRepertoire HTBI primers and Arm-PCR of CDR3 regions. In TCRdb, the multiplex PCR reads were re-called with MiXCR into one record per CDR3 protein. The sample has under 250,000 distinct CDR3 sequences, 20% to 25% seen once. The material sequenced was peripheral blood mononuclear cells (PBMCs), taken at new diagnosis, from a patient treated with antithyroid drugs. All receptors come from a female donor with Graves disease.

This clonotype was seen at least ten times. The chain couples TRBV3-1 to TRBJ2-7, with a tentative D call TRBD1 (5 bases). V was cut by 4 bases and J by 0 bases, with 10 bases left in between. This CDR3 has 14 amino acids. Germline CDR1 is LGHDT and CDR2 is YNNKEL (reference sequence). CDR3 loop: CASSRETASYEQYF. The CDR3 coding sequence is TGTGCCAGCAGCCGAGAGACAGCCTCCTACGAGCAGTACTTC.

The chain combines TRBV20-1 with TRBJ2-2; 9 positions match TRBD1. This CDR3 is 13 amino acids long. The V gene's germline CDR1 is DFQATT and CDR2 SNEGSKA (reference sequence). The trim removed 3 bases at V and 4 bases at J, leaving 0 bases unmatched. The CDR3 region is CSARDRGTGELFF. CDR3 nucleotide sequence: TGCAGTGCTAGGGACAGGGGCACCGGGGAGCTGTTTTTT.

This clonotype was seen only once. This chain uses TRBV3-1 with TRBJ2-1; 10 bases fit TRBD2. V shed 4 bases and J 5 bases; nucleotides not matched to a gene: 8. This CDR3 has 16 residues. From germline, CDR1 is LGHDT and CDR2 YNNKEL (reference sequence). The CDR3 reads CASSRGLAGANNEQFF. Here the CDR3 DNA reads TGTGCCAGCAGCCGGGGTCTAGCGGGGGCGAACAATGAGCAGTTCTTC.

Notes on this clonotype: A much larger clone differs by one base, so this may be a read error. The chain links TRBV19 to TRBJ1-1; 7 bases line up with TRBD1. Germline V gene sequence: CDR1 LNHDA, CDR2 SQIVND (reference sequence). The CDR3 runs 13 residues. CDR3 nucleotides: TGTGCCGGTAGTTACACAGGGGAAGCTGAAGCTTTCTTT. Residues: CAGSYTGEAEAFF.

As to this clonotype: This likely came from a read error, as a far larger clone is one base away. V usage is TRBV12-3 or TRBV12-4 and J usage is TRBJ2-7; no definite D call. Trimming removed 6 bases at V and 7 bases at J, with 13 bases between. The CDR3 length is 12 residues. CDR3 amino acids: CASRWARNEQYF. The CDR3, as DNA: TGTGCCAGCAGATGGGCACGGAATGAGCAGTACTTC.

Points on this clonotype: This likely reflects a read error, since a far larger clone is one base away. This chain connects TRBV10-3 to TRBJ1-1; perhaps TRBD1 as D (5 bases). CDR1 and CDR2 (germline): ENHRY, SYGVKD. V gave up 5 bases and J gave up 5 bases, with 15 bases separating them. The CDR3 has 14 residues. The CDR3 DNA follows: TGTGCCATCAGTCATAAGGGTGGGGGGACTGAAGCTTTCTTT. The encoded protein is CAISHKGGGTEAFF.

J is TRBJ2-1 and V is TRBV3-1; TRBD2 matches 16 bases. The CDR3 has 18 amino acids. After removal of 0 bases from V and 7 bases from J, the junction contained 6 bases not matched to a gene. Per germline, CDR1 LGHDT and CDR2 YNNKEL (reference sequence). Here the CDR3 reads CASSQEGLAGGPRNEQFF. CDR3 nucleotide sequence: TGTGCCAGCAGCCAAGAGGGACTAGCGGGGGGGCCCCGAAATGAGCAGTTCTTC.

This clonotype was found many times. CDR3 sequence reads: CASSLGGRFNYGYTF. The CDR3 DNA reads as TGCGCCAGCAGCTTGGGTGGCAGATTCAACTATGGCTACACCTTC. The rearrangement links TRBV5-1 to TRBJ1-2, with D hard to call. The V end lost 0 bases, the J end lost 2 bases, and 11 bases lay between the germline ends. This CDR3 is built from 15 residues. The V gene's germline CDR1 is SGHRS and CDR2 YFSETQ.

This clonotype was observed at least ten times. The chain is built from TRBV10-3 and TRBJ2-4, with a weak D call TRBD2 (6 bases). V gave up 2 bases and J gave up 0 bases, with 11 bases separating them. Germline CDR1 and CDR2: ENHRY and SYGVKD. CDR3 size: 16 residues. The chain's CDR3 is CAISERGNGAKNIQYF. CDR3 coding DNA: TGTGCCATCAGTGAGCGGGGGAATGGAGCCAAAAACATTCAGTACTTC.

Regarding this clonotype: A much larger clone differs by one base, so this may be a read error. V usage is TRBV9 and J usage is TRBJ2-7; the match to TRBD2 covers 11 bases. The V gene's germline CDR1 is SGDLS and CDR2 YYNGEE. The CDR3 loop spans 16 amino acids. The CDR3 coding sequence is TGTGCCAGCAGCGCGAAAACTAGCGGGAGTATCCACGAGCAGCACTTC. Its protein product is CASSAKTSGSIHEQHF.

CDR3 loop: CASSSGTMGAEQFF. CDR3 nucleotides: TGTGCCAGCAGCTCCGGGACTATGGGAGCTGAGCAGTTCTTC. The V gene is TRBV7-2, the J gene TRBJ2-1, with TRBD2 matching 7 bases. CDR1 is SGHTA, CDR2 FQGNSA, per germline. V lost 4 bases to trimming and J lost 9 bases; unmatched junction nucleotides: 9. The CDR3 covers 14 residues.

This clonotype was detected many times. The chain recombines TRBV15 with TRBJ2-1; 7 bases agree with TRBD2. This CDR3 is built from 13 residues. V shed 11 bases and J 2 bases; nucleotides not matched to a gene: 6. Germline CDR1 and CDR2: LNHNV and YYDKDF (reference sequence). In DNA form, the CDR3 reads TGTGCCGTGGGGGGGGACCCCTACAATGAGCAGTTCTTC. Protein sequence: CAVGGDPYNEQFF.

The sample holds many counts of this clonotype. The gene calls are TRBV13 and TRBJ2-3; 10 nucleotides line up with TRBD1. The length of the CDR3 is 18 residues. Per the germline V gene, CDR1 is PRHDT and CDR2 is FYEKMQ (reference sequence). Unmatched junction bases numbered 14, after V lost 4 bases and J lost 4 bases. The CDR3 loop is CASSSPSSGTGEADTQYF. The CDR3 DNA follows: TGTGCCAGCAGCTCTCCTTCCTCCGGGACAGGGGAGGCAGATACGCAGTATTTT.

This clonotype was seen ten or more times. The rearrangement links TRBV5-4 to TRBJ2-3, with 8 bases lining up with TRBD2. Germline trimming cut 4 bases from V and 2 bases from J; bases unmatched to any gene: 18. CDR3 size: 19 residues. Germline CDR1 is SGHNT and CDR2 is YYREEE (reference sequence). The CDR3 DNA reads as TGTGCCAGCAGCCCCCCAGGGGTTATCGGGACTAGAGCCACAGATACGCAGTATTTT. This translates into CASSPPGVIGTRATDTQYF.

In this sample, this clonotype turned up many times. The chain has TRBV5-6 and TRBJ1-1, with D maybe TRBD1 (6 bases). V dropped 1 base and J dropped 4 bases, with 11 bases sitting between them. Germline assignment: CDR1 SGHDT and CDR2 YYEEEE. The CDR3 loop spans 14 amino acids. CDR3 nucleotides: TGTGCCAGCAGCTTGTGGGGGGCGGGCACTGAAGCTTTCTTT. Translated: CASSLWGAGTEAFF.

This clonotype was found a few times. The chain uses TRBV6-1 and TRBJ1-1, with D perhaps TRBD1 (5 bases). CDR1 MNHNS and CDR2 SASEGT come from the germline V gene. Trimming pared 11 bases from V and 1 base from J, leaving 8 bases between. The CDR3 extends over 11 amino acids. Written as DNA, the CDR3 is TGTGCCTCAGGGAGGAACACTGAAGCTTTCTTT. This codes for CASGRNTEAFF.

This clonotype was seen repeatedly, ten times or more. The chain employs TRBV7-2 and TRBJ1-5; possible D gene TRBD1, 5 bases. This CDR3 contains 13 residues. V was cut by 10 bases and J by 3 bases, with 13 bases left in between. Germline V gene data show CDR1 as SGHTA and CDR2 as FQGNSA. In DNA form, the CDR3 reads TGTGCCACCGGTGACAGTCCCAATCAGCCCCAGCATTTT. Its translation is CATGDSPNQPQHF. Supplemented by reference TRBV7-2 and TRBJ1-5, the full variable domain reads GAGVSQSPSNKVTEKGKDVELRCDPISGHTALYWYRQSLGQGLEFLIYFQGNSAPDKSGLPSDRFSAERTGGSVSTLTIQRTQQEDSAVYLCATGDSPNQPQHFGDGTRLSIL.

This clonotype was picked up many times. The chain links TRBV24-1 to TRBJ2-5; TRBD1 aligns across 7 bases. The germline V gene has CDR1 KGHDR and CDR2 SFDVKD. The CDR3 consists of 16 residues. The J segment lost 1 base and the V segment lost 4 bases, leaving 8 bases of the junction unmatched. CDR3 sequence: CATSDPGQETQETQYF. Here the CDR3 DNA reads TGTGCCACCAGTGACCCCGGACAGGAGACCCAAGAGACCCAGTACTTC.

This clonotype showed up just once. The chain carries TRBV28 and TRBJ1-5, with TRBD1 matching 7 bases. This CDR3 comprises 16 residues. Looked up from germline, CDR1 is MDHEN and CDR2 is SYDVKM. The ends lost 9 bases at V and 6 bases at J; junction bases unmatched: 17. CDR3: CASMGWGNRGGQPQHF. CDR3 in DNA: TGTGCCAGTATGGGTTGGGGCAACAGGGGAGGTCAGCCCCAGCATTTT.

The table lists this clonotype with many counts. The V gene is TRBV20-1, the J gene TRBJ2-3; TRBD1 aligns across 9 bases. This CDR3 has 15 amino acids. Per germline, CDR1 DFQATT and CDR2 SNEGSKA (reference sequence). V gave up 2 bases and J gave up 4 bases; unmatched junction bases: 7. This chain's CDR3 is CSARWGQGSADTQYF. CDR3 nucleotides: TGCAGTGCTAGATGGGGACAGGGATCGGCAGATACGCAGTATTTT.

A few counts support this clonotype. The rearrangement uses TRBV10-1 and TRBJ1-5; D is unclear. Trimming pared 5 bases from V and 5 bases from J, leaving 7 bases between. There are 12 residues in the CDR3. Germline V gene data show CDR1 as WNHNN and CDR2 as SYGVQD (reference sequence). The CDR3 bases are TGCGCCAGCAGTAGAAGCGATCAGCCCCAGCATTTT. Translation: CASSRSDQPQHF.

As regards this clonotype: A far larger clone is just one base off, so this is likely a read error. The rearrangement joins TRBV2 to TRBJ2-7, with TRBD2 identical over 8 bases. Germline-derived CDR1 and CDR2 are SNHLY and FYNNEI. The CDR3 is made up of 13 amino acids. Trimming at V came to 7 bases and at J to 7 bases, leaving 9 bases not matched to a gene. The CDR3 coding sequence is TGTGCCAGCACTAACGGGAGGGCTAATGAGCAGTACTTC. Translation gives CASTNGRANEQYF. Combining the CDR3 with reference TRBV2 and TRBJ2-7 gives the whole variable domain EPEVTQTPSHQVTQMGQEVILRCVPISNHLYFYWYRQILGQKVEFLVSFYNNEISEKSEIFDDQFSVERPDGSNFTLKIRSTKLEDSAMYFCASTNGRANEQYFGPGTRLTVT.